This T cell receptor beta chain was captured by sequencing in a study of tumor T cells in aggressive B-cell lymphoma. Sequencing used immunoSEQ multiplex PCR; TCRdb keeps in-frame clones, though not all of them. The data hold around 5,800 clones, with 70% to 80% observed a single time. Trimming removed 1 base from V and 4 bases from J, with 10 bases in between. Per germline, CDR1 SGHVS and CDR2 FQNEAQ. CDR3 length: 14 residues. V is TRBV7-8 and J is TRBJ2-5, with D unresolved. This sequence was found in an adult with diffuse large B cell lymphoma. Sequencing was carried out using tumor tissue. In DNA form, the CDR3 reads TGTGCCAGCAGCTTAGTCTTGGCAGGAGAGACCCAGTACTTC. Its translation: CASSLVLAGETQYF.